This T cell receptor beta chain was found in a study of early T cells in non-severe SARS-CoV-2 infection. Study context: Sequencing input comprised bulk RNA from unsorted whole blood; chain pairing was not available. Study-wide results and caveats: Anti-spike CD8 responses were favored by VDJdb matching, which missed private and CD4 specificities.

This clonotype appeared many times. What it binds is unknown. Individual cDNA molecules received unique molecular identifiers. Each CDR3 protein gets one entry after TCRdb re-called the 5' RACE reads with MiXCR. Among more than 35,000 distinct CDR3 sequences listed, 3.9% were seen once. V lost 5 bases and J lost 5, with 13 bases in between. The CDR3 contains 13 residues. CDR1 and CDR2 (germline): DFQATT, SNEGSKA (reference sequence). This sequence joins TRBV20-1 and TRBJ1-3; D ambiguous. The source is an adult who was a healthcare worker with PCR-confirmed SARS-CoV-2 infection or an uninfected control (not recorded which). Sequencing was performed on whole blood. In nucleotides, the CDR3 is TGCAGTGCTCTAGAGGGTTCCCGAAACACCATATATTTT. This gives the protein CSALEGSRNTIYF.